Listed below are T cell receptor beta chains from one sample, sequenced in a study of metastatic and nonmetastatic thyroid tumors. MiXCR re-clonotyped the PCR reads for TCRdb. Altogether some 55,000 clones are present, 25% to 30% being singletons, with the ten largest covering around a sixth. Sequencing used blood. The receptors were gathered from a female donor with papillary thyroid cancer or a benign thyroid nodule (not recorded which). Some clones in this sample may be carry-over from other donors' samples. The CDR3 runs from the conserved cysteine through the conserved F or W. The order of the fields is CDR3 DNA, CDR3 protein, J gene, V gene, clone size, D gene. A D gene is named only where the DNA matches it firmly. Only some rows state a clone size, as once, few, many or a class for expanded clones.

TGTGCCAGCACTAATAGCATATCTGGGGAGCTGTTTTTT | CASTNSISGELFF | TRBJ2-2 | TRBV28 | - | -
TGTGCCAGCAGCCCTGACAGGACTGAAGCTTTCTTT | CASSPDRTEAFF | TRBJ1-1 | TRBV7-9 | few | -
TGTGCCAGCAGTCTCGACCAATCCATGGTGGGGGAGCAGTTCTTC | CASSLDQSMVGEQFF | TRBJ2-1 | TRBV28 | few | -
TGTGCCAGCAGCTTAGCACAGGGATACAATGAGCAGTTCTTC | CASSLAQGYNEQFF | TRBJ2-1 | TRBV11-1 | few | -
TGTGCCTGGAGCGCCGTAGGGACATCAAACACTGAAGCTTTCTTT | CAWSAVGTSNTEAFF | TRBJ1-1 | TRBV30 | many | -
TGCAGTGCTCGCGCTGCGGGGTACACAGATACGCAGTATTTT | CSARAAGYTDTQYF | TRBJ2-3 | TRBV20-1 | - | -
TGTGCCAGCAGCGTAGACGGGAGGGCTGGAGGTACGCAGTATTTT | CASSVDGRAGGTQYF | TRBJ2-3 | TRBV9 | many | TRBD2
TGTGCCAGCATGTCAGGGGGTCGCTACGAGCAGTACTTC | CASMSGGRYEQYF | TRBJ2-7 | TRBV6-1 | few | TRBD1
TGTGCCAGCAGCTTGGAACCGGATAAGGGCTATGGCTACACCTTC | CASSLEPDKGYGYTF | TRBJ1-2 | TRBV5-5 | many | -
TGCAGTGCTAGACCCCACGCGGACCGCACAGTTGGAGCTTTCTTT | CSARPHADRTVGAFF | TRBJ1-1 | TRBV20-1 | once | -
TGTGCCAGCAGCTTAAGTGACAATGAGCAGTTCTTC | CASSLSDNEQFF | TRBJ2-1 | TRBV11-2 | - | -
TGTGCCACCAGTGATCCCCGGACAGGGGTAGATACGCAGTATTTT | CATSDPRTGVDTQYF | TRBJ2-3 | TRBV24-1 | - | TRBD1
TGTGCCACCAGTGACAACAGGGGATTAAGCGAGCAGTACTTC | CATSDNRGLSEQYF | TRBJ2-7 | TRBV24-1 | - | TRBD1
TGTGCCAGCAGTGATACTAGCGGGGGACTCACAGATACGCAGTATTTT | CASSDTSGGLTDTQYF | TRBJ2-3 | TRBV2 | - | TRBD2
TGTGCCAGCAGCATACAGGGGGGACGAGAGACCCAGTACTTC | CASSIQGGRETQYF | TRBJ2-5 | TRBV11-1 | few | TRBD1
TGCGCCAGCAGCTTGGAGTGGTCAGGGACCGGGGAGCTGTTTTTT | CASSLEWSGTGELFF | TRBJ2-2 | TRBV5-1 | - | -
TGCAGCGGATCAGAACAGGGGGACTATGGCTACACCTTC | CSGSEQGDYGYTF | TRBJ1-2 | TRBV29-1 | - | TRBD1
TGCAGCGTTGGGGGGGTAGGAGGCAATCAGCCCCAGCATTTT | CSVGGVGGNQPQHF | TRBJ1-5 | TRBV29-1 | many | -
TGTGCCAGCAGCCCAACAGGCGGGGAGCTGTTTTTT | CASSPTGGELFF | TRBJ2-2 | TRBV12-3/TRBV12-4 | few | -
TGTGCCAGCAGTTTAGGGGACAGGTACAATGAGCAGTTCTTC | CASSLGDRYNEQFF | TRBJ2-1 | TRBV27 | few | TRBD1
TGTGCCAGCAGTTATCCCGGAGAGGGGCGAGACACCGGGGAGCTGTTTTTT | CASSYPGEGRDTGELFF | TRBJ2-2 | TRBV11-1 | - | -
TGCGCCAGCAGCCAAGACTCCGGGGGGGCCGGGGAGCTGTTTTTT | CASSQDSGGAGELFF | TRBJ2-2 | TRBV4-1 | - | TRBD2
TGCGCCAGCAGTGTAACCGGGACAGCCGCACCAGATACGCAGTATTTT | CASSVTGTAAPDTQYF | TRBJ2-3 | TRBV10-2 | - | TRBD1
TGTGCCAGCAGGGGTGACAGTAACACCGGGGAGCTGTTTTTT | CASRGDSNTGELFF | TRBJ2-2 | TRBV6-1 | few | -
TGTGCCAGCAGCCCAAGGGGCGCGACGGGCGGGGAGCTGTTTTTT | CASSPRGATGGELFF | TRBJ2-2 | TRBV7-3 | - | -
TGTGCCAGTGGCTCCAGCGGGAGGGCCACTTGGGAGCTGTTTTTT | CASGSSGRATWELFF | TRBJ2-2 | TRBV19 | - | TRBD2
TGCAGTGCTACAGGACGGGGAAACCAGCCCCAGCATTTT | CSATGRGNQPQHF | TRBJ1-5 | TRBV20-1 | - | -
TGTGCCAGCAGTCGGGCAGCGGGAGGGTACAATGAGCAGTTCTTC | CASSRAAGGYNEQFF | TRBJ2-1 | TRBV2 | - | TRBD2
TGTGCCAGCAGCGCCGACCGGATCTCCGGCTACACCTTC | CASSADRISGYTF | TRBJ1-2 | TRBV14 | - | -
TGTGCCAGCAGTTGGGAACAGGGAAATCAGCCCCAGCATTTT | CASSWEQGNQPQHF | TRBJ1-5 | TRBV6-5 | few | -
TGCGCCAGCAGCTTATCCTATTCGAACACTGAAGCTTTCTTT | CASSLSYSNTEAFF | TRBJ1-1 | TRBV5-1 | few | -